This TCR beta chain emerged from a study of tumor and adjacent non-tumor tissue in lung cancer. Findings of the study overall: Patients with more diverse tumor TCRs had worse survival. Tumor tissue had significantly higher TCR diversity than normal lung. In normal lung, the top 100 clones were significantly more dominant than in tumor.

No cell sorting was done before RNA was extracted from the tissue. Between August and November 2014, newly diagnosed, chemotherapy-naive lung cancer patients underwent thoracic surgery in China. With respect to this clonotype: What it recognizes is unknown. One end of the junction fails to match germline, which may point to a read error.

A modified ARM-PCR protocol with three rounds of nested PCR amplified TCRbeta. Using its own MiXCR run on the multiplex PCR reads, TCRdb lists one record per CDR3 protein. The sample lists approximately 68,000 distinct CDR3 sequences; around 73% were seen once. The CDR3 has 15 amino acids. The germline V gene has CDR1 DFQATT and CDR2 SNEGSKA (reference sequence). The specimen sequenced was lung tumor tissue. The receptor's source is a man aged 60 to 75 with non-small cell lung cancer. The V and J genes are TRBV20-1 and TRBJ2-3, with 7 positions matching TRBD2. As DNA, the CDR3 is TGCAGTGCTTCCCTCTCAGCGGGGAGCACAGATACGCAGGATTTT. This encodes CSASLSAGSTDTQDF.